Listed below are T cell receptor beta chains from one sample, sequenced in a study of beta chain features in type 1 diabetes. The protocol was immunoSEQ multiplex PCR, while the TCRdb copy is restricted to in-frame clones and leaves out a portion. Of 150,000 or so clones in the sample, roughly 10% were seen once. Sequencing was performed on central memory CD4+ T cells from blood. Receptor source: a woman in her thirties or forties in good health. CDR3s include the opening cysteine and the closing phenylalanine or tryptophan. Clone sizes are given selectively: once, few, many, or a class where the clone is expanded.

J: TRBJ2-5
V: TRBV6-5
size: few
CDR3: CASSTNHGGRETQYF

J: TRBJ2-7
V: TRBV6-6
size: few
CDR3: CASNRDSRPEQYF

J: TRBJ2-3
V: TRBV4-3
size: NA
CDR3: CASSQEREVTQYF

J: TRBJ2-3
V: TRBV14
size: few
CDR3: CASSQRQGPDTQYF

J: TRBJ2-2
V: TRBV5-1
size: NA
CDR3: CASSSRTVGELFF

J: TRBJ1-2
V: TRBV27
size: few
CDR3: CASSAQGSNYGYTF

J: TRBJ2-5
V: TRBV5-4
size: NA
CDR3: CASSWESETQYF

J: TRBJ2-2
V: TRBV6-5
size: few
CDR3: CASYQTAGRTGELFF

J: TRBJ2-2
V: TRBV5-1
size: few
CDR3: CASSTTSGASGELFF

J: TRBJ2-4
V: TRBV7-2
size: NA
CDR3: CASSLGSRQTENIQYF

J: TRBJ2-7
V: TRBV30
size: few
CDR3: CAWSVLGQGLGEQYF

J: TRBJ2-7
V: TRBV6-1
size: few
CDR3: CASRQSGGPSYEQYF

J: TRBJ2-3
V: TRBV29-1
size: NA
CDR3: CSVAQNTDTQYF

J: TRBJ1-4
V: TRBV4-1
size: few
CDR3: CASSQDRREKLFF

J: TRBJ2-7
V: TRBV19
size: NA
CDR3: CASSILLRGGYEQYF

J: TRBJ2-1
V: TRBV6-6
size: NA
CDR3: CASFSPFQNNEQFF

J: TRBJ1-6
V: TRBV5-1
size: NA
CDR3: CASSWTGMFDSPLHF

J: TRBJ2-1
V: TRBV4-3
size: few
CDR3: CASSQVQNNEQFF

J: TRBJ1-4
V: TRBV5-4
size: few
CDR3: CASSFTPGEKLFF

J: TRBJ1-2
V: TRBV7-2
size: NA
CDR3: CASSLDVGSYGYTF

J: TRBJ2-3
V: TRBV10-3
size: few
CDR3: CATRRGHFPDTQYF

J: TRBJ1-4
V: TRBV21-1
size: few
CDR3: CASSKVPIDERSEKLFF

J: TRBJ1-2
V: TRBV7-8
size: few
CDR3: CASSLIEAGVDGYTF

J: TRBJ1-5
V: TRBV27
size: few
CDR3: CASGPVVSNQPQHF

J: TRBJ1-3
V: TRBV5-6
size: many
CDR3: CASSLDLSSGNTIYF

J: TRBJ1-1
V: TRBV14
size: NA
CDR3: CASSQNRVMNTEAFF

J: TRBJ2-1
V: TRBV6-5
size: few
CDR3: CATTRGVNEQFF

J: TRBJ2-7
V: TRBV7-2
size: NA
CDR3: CASSVKRGAWEQYF

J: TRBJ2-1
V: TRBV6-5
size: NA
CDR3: CAIRDEGDEQFF

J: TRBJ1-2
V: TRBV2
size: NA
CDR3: CASSGTGQGIFGYTF

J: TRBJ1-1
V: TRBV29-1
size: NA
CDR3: CSVATGTGARTEAFF

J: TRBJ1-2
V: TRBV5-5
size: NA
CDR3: CASSLFRTGNYGYTF

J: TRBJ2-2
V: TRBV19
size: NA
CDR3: CASSTQAGRGGRNTGELFF

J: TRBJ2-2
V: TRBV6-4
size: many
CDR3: CASSGQFGGELFF

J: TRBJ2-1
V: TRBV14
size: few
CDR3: CASSQDPRTGVNEQFF

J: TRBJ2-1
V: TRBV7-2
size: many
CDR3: CASSLSLAGYNEQFF

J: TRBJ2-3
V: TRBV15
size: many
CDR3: CATSRGDAGDTDTQYF

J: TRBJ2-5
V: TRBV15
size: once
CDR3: CATSRDRPGETQYF

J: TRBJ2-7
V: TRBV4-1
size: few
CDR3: CASSQSGTISYEQYF

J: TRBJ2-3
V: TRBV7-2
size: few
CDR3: CASSDGQGTDTQYF

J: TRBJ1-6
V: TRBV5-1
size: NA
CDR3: CASTAGQGAFSPLHF

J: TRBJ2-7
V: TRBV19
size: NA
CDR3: CASSSRLEGTYEQYF

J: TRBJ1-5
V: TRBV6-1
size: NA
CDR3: CASSARGQPQHF

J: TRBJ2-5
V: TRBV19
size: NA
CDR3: CASSRQGRIETQYF

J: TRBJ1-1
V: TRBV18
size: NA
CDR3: CASSPRRVNTEAFF

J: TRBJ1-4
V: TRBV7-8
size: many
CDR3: CASSLTIQITTNEKLFF

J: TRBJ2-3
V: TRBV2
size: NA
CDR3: CAREGQEFTDTQYF

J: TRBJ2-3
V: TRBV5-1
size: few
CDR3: CASSSSGEPSTDTQYF

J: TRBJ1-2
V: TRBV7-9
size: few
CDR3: CASSLGNSYGYTF

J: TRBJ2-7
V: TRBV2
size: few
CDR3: CASRTDLAREQYF

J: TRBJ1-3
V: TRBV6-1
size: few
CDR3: CASSEGGTGNTIYF

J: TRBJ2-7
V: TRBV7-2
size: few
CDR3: CASSLALFLAGEQYF

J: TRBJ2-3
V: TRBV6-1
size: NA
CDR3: CASTSTDTQYF